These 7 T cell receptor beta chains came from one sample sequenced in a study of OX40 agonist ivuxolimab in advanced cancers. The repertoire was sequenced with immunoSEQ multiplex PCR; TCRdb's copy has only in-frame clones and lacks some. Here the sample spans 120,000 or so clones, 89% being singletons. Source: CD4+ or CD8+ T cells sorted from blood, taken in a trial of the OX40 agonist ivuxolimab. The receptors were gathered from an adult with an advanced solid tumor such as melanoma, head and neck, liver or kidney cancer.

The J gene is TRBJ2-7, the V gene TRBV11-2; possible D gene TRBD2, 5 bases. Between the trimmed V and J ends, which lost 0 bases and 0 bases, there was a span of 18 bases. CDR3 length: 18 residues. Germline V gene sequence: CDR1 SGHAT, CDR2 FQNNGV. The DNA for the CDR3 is TGTGCCAGCAGCTTAGATGTACCGGACTTACCCTTCTCCTACGAGCAGTACTTC. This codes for CASSLDVPDLPFSYEQYF.

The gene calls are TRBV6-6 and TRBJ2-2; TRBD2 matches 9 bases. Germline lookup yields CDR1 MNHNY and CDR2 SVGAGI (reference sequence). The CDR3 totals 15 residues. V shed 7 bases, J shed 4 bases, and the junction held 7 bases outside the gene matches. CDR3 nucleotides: TGTGCCAGCACCCACGGCGGGGGGGCCACCGGGGAGCTGTTTTTT. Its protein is CASTHGGGATGELFF.

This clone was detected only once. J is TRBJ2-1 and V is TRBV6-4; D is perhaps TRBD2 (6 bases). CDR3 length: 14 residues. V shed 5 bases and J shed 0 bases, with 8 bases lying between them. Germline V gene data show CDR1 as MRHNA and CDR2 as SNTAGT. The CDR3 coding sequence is TGTGCCAGCAGTCCGGGGGACTCCTACAATGAGCAGTTCTTC. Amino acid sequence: CASSPGDSYNEQFF.

CDR3 in amino acids: CASTLTRNTEAFF. CDR3 coding DNA: TGTGCCAGTACCCTGACAAGGAACACTGAAGCTTTCTTT. V gene TRBV19 combines with J gene TRBJ1-1, with D hard to call. The CDR3 contains 13 residues. V lost 7 bases and J lost 1, with 10 bases in between. Germline CDR1 reads LNHDA; CDR2 reads SQIVND (reference sequence).

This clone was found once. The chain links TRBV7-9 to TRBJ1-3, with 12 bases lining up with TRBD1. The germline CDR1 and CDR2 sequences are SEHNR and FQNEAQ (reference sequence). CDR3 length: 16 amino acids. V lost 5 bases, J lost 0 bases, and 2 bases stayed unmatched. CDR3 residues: CASSRGQGASGNTIYF. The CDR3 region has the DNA TGTGCCAGCAGCCGGGGACAGGGGGCCTCTGGAAACACCATATATTTT.

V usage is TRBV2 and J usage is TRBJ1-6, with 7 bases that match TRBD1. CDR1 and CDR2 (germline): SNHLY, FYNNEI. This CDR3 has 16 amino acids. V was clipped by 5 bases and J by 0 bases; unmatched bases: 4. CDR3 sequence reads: CASSPDRSSYNSPLHF. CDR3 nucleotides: TGTGCCAGCAGTCCGGACAGGAGCTCCTATAATTCACCCCTCCACTTT.

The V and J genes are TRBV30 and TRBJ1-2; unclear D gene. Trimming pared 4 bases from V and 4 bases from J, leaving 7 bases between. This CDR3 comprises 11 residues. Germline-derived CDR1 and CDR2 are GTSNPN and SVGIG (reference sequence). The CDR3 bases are TGTGCCTGGACAGGACTCTATGGCTACACCTTC. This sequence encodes CAWTGLYGYTF.